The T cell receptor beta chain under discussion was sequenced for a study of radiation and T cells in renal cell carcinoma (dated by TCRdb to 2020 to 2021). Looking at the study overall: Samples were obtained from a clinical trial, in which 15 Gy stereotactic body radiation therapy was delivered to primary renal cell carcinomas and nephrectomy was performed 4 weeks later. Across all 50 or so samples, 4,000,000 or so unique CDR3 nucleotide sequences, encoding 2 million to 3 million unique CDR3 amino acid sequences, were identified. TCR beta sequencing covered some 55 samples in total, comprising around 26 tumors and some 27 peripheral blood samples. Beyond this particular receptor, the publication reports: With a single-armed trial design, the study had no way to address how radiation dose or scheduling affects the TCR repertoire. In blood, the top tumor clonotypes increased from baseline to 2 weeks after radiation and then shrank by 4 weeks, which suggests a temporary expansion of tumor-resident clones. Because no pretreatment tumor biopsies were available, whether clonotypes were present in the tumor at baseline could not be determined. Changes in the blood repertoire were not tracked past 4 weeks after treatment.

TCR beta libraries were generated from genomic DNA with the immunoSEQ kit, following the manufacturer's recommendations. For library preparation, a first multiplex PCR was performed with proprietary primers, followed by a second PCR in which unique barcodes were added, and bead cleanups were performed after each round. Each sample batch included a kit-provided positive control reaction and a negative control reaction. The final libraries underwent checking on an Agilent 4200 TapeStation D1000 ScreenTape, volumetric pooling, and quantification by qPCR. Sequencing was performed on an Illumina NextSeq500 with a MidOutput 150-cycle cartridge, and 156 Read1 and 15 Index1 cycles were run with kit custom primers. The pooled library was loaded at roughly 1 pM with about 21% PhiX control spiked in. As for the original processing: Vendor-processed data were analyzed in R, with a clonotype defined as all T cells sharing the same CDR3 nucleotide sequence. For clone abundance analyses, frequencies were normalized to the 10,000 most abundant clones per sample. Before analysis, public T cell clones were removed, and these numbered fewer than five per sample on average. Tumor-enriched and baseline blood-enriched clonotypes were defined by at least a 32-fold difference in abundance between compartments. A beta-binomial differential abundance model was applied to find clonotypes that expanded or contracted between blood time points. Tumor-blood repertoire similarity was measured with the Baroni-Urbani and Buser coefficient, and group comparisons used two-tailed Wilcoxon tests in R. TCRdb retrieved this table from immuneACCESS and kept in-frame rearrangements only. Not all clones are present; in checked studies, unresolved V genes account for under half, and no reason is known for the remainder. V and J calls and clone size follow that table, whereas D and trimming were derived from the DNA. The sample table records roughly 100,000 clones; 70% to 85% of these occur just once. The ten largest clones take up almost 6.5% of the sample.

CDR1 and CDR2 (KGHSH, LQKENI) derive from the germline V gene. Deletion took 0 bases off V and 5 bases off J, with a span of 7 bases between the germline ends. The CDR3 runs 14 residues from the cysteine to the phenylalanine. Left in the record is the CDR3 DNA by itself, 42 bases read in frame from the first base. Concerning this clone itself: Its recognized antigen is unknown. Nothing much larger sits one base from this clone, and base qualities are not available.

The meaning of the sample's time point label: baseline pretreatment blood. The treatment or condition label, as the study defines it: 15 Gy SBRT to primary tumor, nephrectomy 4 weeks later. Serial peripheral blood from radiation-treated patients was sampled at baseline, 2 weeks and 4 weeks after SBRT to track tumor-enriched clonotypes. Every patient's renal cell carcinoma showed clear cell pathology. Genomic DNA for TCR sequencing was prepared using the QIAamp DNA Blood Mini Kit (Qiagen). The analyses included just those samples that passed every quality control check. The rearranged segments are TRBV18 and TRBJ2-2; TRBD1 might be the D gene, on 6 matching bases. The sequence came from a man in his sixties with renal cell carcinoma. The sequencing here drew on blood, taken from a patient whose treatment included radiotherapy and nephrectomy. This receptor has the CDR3 CASSPPTGTGELFF. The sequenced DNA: TGTGCCAGCTCACCACCTACAGGGACCGGGGAGCTGTTTTTT.